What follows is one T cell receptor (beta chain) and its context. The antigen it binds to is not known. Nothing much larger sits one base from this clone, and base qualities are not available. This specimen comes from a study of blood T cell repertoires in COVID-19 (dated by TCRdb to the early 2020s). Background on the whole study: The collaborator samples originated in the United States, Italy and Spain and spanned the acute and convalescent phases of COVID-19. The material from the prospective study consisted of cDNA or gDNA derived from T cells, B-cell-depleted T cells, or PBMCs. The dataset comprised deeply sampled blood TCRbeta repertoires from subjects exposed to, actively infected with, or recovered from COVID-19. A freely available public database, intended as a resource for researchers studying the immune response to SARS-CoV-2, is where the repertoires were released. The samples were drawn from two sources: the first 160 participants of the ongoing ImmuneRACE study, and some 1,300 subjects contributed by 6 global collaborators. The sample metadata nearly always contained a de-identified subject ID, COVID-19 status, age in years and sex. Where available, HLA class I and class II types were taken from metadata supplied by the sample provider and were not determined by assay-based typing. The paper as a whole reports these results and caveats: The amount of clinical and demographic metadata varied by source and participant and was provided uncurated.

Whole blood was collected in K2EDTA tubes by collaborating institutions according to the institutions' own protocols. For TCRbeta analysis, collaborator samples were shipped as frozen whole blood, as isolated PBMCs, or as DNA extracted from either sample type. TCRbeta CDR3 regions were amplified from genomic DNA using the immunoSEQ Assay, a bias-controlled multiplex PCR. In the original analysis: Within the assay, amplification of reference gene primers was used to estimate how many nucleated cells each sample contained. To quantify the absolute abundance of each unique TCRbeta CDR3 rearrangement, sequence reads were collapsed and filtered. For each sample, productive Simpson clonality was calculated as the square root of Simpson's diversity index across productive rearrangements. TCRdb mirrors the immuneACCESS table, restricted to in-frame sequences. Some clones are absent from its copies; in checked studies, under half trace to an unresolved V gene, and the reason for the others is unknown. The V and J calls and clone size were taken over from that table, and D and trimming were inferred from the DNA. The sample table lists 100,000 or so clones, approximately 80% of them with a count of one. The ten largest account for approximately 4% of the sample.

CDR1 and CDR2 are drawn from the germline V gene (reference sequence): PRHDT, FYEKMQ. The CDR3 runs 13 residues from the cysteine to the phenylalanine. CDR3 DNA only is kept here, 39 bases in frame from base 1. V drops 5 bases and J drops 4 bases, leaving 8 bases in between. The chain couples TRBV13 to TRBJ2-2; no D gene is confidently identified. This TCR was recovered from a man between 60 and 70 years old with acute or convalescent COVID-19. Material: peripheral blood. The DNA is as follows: TGTGCCAGCAGCCTTGGCCCCACCGGGGAGCTGTTTTTT. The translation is CASSLGPTGELFF. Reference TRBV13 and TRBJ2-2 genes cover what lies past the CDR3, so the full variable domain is AAGVIQSPRHLIKEKRETATLKCYPIPRHDTVYWYQQGPGQDPQFLISFYEKMQSDKGSIPDRFSAQQFSDYHSELNMSSLELGDSALYFCASSLGPTGELFFGEGSRLTVL.